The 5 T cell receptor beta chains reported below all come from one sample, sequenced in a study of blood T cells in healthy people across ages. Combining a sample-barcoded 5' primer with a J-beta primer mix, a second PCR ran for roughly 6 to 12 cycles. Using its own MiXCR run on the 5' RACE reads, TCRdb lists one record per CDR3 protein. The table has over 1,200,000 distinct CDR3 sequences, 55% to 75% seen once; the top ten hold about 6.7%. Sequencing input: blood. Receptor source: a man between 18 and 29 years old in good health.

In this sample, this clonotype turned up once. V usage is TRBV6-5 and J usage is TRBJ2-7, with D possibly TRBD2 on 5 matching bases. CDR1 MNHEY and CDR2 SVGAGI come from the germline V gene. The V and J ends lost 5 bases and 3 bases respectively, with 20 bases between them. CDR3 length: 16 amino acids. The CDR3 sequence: CASSPRLGAVIYEQYF. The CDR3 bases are TGTGCCAGCAGTCCCCGCCTGGGAGCGGTAATCTACGAGCAGTACTTC.

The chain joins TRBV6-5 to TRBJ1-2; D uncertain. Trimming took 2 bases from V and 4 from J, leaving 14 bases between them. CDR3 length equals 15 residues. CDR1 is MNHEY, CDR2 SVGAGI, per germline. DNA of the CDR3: TGTGCCAGCAGTTACGCAGGCCGGAGCCTCTATGGCTACACCTTC. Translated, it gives CASSYAGRSLYGYTF.

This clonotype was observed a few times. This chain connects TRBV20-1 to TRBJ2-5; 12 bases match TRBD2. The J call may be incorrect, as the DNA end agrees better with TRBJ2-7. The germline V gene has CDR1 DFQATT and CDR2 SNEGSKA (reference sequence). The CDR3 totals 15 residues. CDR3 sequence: CSAKQGLAGQYEQYF. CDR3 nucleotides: TGCAGTGCTAAACAAGGACTAGCGGGGCAATACGAGCAGTACTTC.

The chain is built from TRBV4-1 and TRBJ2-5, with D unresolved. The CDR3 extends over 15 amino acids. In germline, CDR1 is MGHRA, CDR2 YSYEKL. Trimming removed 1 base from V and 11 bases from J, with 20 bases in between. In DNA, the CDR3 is TGCGCCAGCAGCCAAGGAATTCCAGTTAACAATGAGCAGTACTTC. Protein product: CASSQGIPVNNEQYF.

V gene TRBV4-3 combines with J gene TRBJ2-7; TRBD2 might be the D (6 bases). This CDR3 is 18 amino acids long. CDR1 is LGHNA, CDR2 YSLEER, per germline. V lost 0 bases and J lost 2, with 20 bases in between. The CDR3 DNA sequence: TGCGCCAGCAGCCAAGAGACCTCGCGGGACGGGGGACCCTACGAGCAGTACTTC. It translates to CASSQETSRDGGPYEQYF.